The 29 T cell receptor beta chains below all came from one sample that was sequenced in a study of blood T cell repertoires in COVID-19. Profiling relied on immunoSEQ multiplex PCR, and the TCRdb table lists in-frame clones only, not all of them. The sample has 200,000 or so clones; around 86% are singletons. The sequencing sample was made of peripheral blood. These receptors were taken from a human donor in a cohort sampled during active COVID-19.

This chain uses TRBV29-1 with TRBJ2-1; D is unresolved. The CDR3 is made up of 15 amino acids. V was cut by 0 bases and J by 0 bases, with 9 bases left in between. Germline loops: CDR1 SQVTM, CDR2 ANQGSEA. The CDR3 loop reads CSVEEEVSSYNEQFF. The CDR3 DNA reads TGCAGCGTTGAAGAAGAGGTGAGCTCCTACAATGAGCAGTTCTTC.

The CDR3 is CSVVDRHSGNTIYF. The CDR3 bases are TGCAGCGTCGTAGACAGGCACTCTGGAAACACCATATATTTT. This chain uses TRBV29-1 with TRBJ1-3; a weak D match, TRBD1 (6 bases). The length of the CDR3 is 14 residues. The germline V gene has CDR1 SQVTM and CDR2 ANQGSEA. Trimming took off 6 bases at V and 0 bases at J, with 12 bases between the two ends.

The CDR3 region is CAWSAGGGYGYTF. CDR3 sequence (DNA): TGTGCCTGGAGTGCGGGGGGAGGCTATGGCTACACCTTC. J is TRBJ1-2 and V is TRBV30; D possibly corresponds to TRBD1 (5 bases). This CDR3 comprises 13 residues. Germline V CDR1 and CDR2: GTSNPN, SVGIG (reference sequence). V lost 1 base to trimming and J lost 4 bases, with 10 bases between them.

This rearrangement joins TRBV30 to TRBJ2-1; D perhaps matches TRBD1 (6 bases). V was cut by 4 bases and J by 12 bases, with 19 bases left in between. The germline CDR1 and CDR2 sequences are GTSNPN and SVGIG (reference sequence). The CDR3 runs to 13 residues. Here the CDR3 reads CAWNKFTGPRQFF. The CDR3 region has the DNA TGTGCCTGGAACAAATTCACAGGGCCGCGGCAGTTCTTC.

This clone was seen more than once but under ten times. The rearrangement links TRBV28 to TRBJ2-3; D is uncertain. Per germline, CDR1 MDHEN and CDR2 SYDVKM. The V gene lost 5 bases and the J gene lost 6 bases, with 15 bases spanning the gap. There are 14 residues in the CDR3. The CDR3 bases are TGTGCCAGCAGTCTACCTAGAGATTATGATACGCAGTATTTT. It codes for CASSLPRDYDTQYF.

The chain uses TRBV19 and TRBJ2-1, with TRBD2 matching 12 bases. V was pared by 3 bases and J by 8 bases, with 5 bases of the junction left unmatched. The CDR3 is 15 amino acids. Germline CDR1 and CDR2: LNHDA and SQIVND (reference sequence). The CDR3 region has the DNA TGTGCCAGTAGTATGGGCGGACTAGCGGGATATGAGCAGTTCTTC. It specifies CASSMGGLAGYEQFF.

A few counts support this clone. The CDR3 sequence is CASSFGGATNEKLFF. The DNA of the CDR3 is TGTGCCAGCAGTTTCGGGGGAGCAACTAATGAAAAACTGTTTTTT. The chain combines TRBV6-2 or TRBV6-3 with TRBJ1-4; D perhaps matches TRBD1 (5 bases). V gave up 4 bases and J gave up 0 bases, with 9 bases separating them. This CDR3 is 15 amino acids long. In germline, CDR1 is MNHEY, CDR2 SVGEGT.

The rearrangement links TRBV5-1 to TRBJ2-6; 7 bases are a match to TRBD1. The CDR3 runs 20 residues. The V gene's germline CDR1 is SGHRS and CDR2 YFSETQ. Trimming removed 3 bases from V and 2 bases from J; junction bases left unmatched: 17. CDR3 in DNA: TGCGCCAGCAGCTCTCGGGGTATCCGGGACAGACTTACTGGGGCCAACGTCCTGACTTTC. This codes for CASSSRGIRDRLTGANVLTF.

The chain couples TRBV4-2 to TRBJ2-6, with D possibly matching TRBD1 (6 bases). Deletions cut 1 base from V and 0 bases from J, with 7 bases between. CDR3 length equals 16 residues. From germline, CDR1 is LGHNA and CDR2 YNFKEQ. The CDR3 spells CASSQGGGSGANVLTF. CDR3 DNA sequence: TGTGCCAGCAGCCAAGGAGGGGGCTCTGGGGCCAACGTCCTGACTTTC.

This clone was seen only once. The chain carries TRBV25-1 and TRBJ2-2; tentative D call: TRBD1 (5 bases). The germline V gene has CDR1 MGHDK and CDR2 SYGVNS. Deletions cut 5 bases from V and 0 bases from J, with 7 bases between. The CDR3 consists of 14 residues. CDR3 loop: CASSLGPNTGELFF. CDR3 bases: TGTGCCAGCAGTTTGGGGCCGAACACCGGGGAGCTGTTTTTT.

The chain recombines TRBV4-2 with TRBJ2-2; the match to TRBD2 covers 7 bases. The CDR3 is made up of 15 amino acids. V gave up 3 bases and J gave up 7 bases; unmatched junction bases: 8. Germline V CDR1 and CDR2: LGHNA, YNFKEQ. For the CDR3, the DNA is TGTGCCAGCAGCCATCGAGGTGGGGGGGGCGGGGAGCTGTTTTTT. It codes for CASSHRGGGGGELFF.

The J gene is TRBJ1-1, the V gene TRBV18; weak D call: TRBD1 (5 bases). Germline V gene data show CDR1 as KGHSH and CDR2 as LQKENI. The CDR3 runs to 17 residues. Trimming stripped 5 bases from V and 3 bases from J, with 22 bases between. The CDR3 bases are TGTGCCAGCTCAACTTTCGACAGTTTGCTTTACTACACTGAAGCTTTCTTT. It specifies CASSTFDSLLYYTEAFF.

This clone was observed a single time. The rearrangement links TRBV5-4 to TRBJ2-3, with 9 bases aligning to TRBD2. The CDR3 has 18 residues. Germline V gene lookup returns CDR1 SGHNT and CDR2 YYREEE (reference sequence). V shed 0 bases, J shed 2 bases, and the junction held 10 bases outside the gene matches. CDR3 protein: CASSLATASGATTDTQYF. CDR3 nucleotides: TGTGCCAGCAGCTTGGCCACCGCTAGCGGGGCTACCACAGATACGCAGTATTTT. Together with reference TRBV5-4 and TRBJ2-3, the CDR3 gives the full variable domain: ETGVTQSPTHLIKTRGQQVTLRCSSQSGHNTVSWYQQALGQGPQFIFQYYREEENGRGNFPPRFSGLQFPNYSSELNVNALELDDSALYLCASSLATASGATTDTQYFGPGTRLTVL.

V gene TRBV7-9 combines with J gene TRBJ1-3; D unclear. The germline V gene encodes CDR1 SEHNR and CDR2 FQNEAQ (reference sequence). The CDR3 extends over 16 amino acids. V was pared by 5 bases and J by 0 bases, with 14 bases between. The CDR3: CASSPRTGYSGNTIYF. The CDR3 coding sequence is TGTGCCAGCAGCCCGAGGACGGGATACTCTGGAAACACCATATATTTT.

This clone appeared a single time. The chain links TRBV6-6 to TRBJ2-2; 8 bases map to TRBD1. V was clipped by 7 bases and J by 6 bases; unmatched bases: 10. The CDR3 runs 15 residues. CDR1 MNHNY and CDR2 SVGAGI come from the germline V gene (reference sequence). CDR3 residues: CASTDQGAGPGELFF. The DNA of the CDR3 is TGTGCCAGCACCGATCAGGGGGCCGGCCCCGGGGAGCTGTTTTTT.

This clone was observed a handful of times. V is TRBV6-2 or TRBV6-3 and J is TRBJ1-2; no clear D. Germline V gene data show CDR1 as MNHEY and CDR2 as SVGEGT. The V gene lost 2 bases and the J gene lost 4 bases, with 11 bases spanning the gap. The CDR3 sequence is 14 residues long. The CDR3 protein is CASSYGGGLYGYTF. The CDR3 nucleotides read TGTGCCAGCAGTTACGGTGGAGGGCTCTATGGCTACACCTTC.

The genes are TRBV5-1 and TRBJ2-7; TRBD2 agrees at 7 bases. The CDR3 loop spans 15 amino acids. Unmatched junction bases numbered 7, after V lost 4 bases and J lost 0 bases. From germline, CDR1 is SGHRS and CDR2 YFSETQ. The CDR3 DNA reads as TGCGCCAGCAGCCGTACTAGCGCGAACTCCTACGAGCAGTACTTC. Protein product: CASSRTSANSYEQYF.

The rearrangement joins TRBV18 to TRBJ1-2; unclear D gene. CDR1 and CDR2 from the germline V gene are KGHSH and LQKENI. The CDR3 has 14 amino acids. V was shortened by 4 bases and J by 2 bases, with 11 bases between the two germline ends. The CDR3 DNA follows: TGTGCCAGCTCACGCTTCGAGAACAACTATGGCTACACCTTC. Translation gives CASSRFENNYGYTF.

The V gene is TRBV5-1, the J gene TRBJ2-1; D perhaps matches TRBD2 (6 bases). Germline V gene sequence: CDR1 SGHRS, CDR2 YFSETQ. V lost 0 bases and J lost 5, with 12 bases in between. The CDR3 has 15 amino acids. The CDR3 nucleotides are TGCGCCAGCAGCTTGGTGGCGGGATCTCACAATGAGCAGTTCTTC. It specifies CASSLVAGSHNEQFF.

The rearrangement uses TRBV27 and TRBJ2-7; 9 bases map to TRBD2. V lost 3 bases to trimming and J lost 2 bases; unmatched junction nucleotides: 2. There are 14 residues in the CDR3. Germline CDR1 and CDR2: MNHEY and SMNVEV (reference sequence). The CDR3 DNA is TGTGCCAGCAGTTTGACTAGCGGAGCCTACGAGCAGTACTTC. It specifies CASSLTSGAYEQYF.

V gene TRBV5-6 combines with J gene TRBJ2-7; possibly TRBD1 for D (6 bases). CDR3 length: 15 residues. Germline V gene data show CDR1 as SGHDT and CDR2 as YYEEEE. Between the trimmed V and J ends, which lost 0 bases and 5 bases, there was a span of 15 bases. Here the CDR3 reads CASSLEYRGGHEQYF. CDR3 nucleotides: TGTGCCAGCAGCTTGGAGTACAGAGGGGGTCACGAGCAGTACTTC. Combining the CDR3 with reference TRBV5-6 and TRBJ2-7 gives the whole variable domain DAGVTQSPTHLIKTRGQQVTLRCSPKSGHDTVSWYQQALGQGPQFIFQYYEEEERQRGNFPDRFSGHQFPNYSSELNVNALLLGDSALYLCASSLEYRGGHEQYFGPGTRLTVT.

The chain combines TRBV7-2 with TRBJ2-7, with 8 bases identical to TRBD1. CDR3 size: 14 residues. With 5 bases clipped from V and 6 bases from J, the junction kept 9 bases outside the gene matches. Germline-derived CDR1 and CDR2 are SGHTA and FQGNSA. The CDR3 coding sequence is TGTGCCAGCAGCAAAAGACAGGGGCTGGGCGAGCAGTACTTC. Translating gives CASSKRQGLGEQYF.

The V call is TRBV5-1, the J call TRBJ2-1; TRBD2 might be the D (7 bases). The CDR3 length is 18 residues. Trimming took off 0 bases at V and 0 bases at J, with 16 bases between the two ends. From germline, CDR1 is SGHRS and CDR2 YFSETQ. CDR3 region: CASSLALGGLHSYNEQFF. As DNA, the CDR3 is TGCGCCAGCAGCTTGGCGTTAGGGGGACTACACTCCTACAATGAGCAGTTCTTC. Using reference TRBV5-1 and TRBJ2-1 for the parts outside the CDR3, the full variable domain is KAGVTQTPRYLIKTRGQQVTLSCSPISGHRSVSWYQQTPGQGLQFLFEYFSETQRNKGNFPGRFSGRQFSNSRSEMNVSTLELGDSALYLCASSLALGGLHSYNEQFFGPGTRLTVL.

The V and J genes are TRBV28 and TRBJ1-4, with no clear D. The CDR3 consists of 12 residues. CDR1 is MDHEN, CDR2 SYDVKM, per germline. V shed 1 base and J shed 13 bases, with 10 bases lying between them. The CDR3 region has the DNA TGTGCCAGCAGTTTATTAGAAACGGGACTGTTTTTT. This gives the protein CASSLLETGLFF.

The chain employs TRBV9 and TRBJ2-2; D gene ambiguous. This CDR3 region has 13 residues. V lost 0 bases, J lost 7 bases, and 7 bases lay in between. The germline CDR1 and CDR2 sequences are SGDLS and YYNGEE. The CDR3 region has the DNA TGTGCCAGCAGCGTAGGAGTTGACGGGGAGCTGTTTTTT. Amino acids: CASSVGVDGELFF.

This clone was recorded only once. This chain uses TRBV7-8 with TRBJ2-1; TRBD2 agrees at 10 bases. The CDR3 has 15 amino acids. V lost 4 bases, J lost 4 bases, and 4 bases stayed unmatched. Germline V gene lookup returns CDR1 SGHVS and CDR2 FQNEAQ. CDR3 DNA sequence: TGTGCCAGCAGCTCTAGCGGGAGACGGTACAATGAGCAGTTCTTC. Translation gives CASSSSGRRYNEQFF.

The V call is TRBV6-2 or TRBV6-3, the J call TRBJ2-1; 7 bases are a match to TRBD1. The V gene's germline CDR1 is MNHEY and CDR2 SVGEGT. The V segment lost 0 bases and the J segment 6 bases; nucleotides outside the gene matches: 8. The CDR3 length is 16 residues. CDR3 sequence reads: CASSYSPRTGLNEQFF. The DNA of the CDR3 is TGTGCCAGCAGTTACTCCCCCAGGACAGGACTCAATGAGCAGTTCTTC.

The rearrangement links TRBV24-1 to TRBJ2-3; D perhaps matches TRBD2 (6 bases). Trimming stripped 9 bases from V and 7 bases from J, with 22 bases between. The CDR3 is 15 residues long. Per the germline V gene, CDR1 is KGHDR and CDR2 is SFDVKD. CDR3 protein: CATESGGSEVNTQYF. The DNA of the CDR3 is TGTGCCACCGAGTCCGGAGGGAGCGAGGTGAATACGCAGTATTTT.

The CDR3 DNA reads TGTGCCACCAGTGACCACGCACAGGGATGGGAGGAGCAGTACTTC. As protein: CATSDHAQGWEEQYF. The chain joins TRBV24-1 to TRBJ2-7; D is perhaps TRBD1 (6 bases). The CDR3 has 15 amino acids. CDR1 KGHDR and CDR2 SFDVKD come from the germline V gene. V was pared by 4 bases and J by 7 bases, with 19 bases between.